This is a list of T cell receptor beta chains from one sample in a study. TCRdb called the reads again in MiXCR, with one record for every CDR3 protein. The sample shows about 200 distinct CDR3 sequences, less than 45% of them seen only once. Material: CD8+ T cells (not recorded whether cultured). These receptors were collected from a female donor. Each CDR3 is given with its conserved first and last residue. Each record gives: V gene, CDR3 length, CDR3 protein.

V gene: TRBV27
CDR3 length: 16
CDR3 protein: CASSLYGPLSTDTQYF

V gene: TRBV9
CDR3 length: 15
CDR3 protein: CASSEGTVSNEKLFF

V gene: TRBV27
CDR3 length: 14
CDR3 protein: CAGGRGTRTYERYF

V gene: TRBV19
CDR3 length: 14
CDR3 protein: CASSIVAPSYEQYF

V gene: TRBV9
CDR3 length: 15
CDR3 protein: CASSAGQISRVTQYF

V gene: TRBV20-1
CDR3 length: 17
CDR3 protein: CSARDREQGGEITEAFF

V gene: TRBV27
CDR3 length: 12
CDR3 protein: CASKARGSPLHF

V gene: TRBV5-1
CDR3 length: 13
CDR3 protein: CASSFTTGYEQYF

V gene: TRBV12-3/TRBV12-4
CDR3 length: 14
CDR3 protein: CASSLTEVSYEQYF

V gene: TRBV20-1
CDR3 length: 17
CDR3 protein: CSARGREQGGEITEAFF